This TCR beta chain was retrieved from a study of post-analysis software for immune sequencing data. On the study more broadly: In terms of disease course, relapsing-remitting, secondary progressive and progressive-relapsing multiple sclerosis were included.

TCR beta libraries were prepared from cDNA with unique molecular identifiers. TCRdb fed the PCR reads into MiXCR, producing one record per CDR3 protein. The table records a few hundred thousand distinct CDR3 sequences, about a third of them present only once. Note on this clonotype: Its antigen remains unidentified.

Regarding the study as a whole: Four to six TRBV segments were significantly more frequent in patients than in controls. TRBV5-6, TRBV5-1 and TRBV20-1 were among these segments. Strong same-batch co-clustering of samples appeared with F measure clustering. Normalized Chao1 diversity was significantly lower in multiple sclerosis patients than in controls.

This CDR3 contains 16 residues. V lost 5 bases and J lost 2, with 17 bases in between. Germline CDR1 and CDR2: SGHTA and FQGNSA. The sequence was collected from a girl between 10 and 17 years old with multiple sclerosis. Sequences were obtained from blood. This sequence joins TRBV7-2 and TRBJ2-3; D might be TRBD1 (6 bases). The CDR3 sequence: CASSLFRDKVTDTQYF. The CDR3 DNA reads TGTGCCAGCAGCCTGTTCCGGGACAAAGTCACAGATACGCAGTATTTT.